This paragraph covers one T cell receptor (beta chain) sequence. The CDR3 contains 14 residues. Germline V CDR1 and CDR2: MRHNA, SNTAGT. With 4 bases removed from V and 2 bases from J, the gap between germline ends came to 11 bases. This record comes from a study of blood T cell repertoires in COVID-19. Only in-frame clones appear in the TCRdb table, and some are missing; sequencing was by immunoSEQ multiplex PCR. Here the sample spans over 400,000 clones, about 88% being singletons. The specimen sequenced was peripheral blood. The V and J genes are TRBV6-4 and TRBJ1-1; D call uncertain. The source of this sequence is a woman between 50 and 59 years old with COVID-19, enrolled during active disease. CDR3 nucleotides: TGTGCCAGCAGTGCGACGGAGTATAACACTGAAGCTTTCTTT. Translating it yields CASSATEYNTEAFF.